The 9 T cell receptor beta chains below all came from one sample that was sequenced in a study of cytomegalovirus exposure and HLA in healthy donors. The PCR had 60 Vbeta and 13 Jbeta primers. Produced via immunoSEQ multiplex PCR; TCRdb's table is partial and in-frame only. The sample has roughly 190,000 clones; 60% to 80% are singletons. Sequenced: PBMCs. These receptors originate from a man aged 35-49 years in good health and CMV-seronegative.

CDR3 amino acids: CASSPPGGWGTQYF. CDR3 DNA sequence: TGTGCCAGCTCACCACCGGGTGGTTGGGGCACGCAGTATTTT. The chain couples TRBV18 to TRBJ2-3, with TRBD1 as a possible D gene (5 bases). Germline assignment: CDR1 KGHSH and CDR2 LQKENI. V gave up 0 bases and J gave up 9 bases, with 13 bases separating them. This CDR3 is 14 amino acids long.

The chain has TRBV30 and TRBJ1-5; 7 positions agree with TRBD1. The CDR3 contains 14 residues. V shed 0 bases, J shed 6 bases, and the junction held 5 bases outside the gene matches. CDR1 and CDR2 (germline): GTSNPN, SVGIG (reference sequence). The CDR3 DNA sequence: TGTGCCTGGAGTGTAGATAGGGGGCGTCAGCCCCAGCATTTT. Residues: CAWSVDRGRQPQHF.

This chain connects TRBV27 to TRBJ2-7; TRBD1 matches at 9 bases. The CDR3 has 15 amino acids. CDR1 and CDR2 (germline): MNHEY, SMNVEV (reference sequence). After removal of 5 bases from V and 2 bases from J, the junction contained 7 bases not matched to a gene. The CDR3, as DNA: TGTGCCAGCAGTCACCGGACAGGGGAAACCTACGAGCAGTACTTC. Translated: CASSHRTGETYEQYF.

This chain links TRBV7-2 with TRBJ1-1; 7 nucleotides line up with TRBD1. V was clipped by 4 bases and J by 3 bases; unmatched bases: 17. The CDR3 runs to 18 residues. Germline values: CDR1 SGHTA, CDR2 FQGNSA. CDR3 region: CASSSPRIGGGGDTEAFF. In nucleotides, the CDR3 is TGTGCCAGCAGCTCCCCGAGGATAGGGGGCGGGGGGGACACTGAAGCTTTCTTT.

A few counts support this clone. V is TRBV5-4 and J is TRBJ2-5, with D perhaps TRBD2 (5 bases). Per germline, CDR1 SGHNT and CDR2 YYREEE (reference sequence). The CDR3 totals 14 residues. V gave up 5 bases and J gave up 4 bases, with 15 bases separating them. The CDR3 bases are TGTGCCAGCAGTCCTCCCTGGGAGCCAGAGACCCAGTACTTC. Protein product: CASSPPWEPETQYF.

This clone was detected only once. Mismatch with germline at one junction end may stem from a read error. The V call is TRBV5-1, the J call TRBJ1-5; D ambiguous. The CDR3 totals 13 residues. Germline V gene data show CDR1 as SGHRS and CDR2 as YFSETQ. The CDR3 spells CASSPGGNQPQHF. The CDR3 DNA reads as TGTGCCAGCAGCCCGGGTGGCAATCAGCCCCAGCATTTT. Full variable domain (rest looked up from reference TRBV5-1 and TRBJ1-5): KAGVTQTPRYLIKTRGQQVTLSCSPISGHRSVSWYQQTPGQGLQFLFEYFSETQRNKGNFPGRFSGRQFSNSRSEMNVSTLELGDSALYLCASSPGGNQPQHFGDGTRLSIL.

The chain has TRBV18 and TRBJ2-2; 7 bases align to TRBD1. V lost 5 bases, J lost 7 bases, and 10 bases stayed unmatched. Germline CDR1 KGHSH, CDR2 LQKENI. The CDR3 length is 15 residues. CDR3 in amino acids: CASSNLGTDGGELFF. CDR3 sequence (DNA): TGTGCCAGCTCAAACCTCGGGACAGACGGCGGGGAGCTGTTTTTT.

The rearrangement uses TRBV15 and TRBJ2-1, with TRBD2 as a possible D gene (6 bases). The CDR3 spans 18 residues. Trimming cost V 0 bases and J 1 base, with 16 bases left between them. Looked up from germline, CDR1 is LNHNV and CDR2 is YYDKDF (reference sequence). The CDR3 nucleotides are TGTGCCACCAGCAGAGATTACCCGGGAGATATATCCTACAATGAGCAGTTCTTC. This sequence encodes CATSRDYPGDISYNEQFF.

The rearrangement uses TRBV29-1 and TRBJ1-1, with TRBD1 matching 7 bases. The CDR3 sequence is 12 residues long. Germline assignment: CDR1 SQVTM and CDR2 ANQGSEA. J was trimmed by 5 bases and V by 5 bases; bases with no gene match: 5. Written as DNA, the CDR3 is TGCAGCGTTTCAGGGGGTAGGACTGAAGCTTTCTTT. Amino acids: CSVSGGRTEAFF.